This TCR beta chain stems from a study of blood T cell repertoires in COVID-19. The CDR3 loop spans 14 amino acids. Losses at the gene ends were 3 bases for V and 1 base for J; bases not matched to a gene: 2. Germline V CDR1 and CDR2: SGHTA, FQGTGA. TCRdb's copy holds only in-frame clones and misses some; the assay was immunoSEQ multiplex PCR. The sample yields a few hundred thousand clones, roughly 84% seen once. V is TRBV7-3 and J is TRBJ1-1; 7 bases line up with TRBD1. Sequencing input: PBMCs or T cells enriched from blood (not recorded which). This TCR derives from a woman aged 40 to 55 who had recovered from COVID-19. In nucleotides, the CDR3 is TGTGCCAGCAGCTTGGACAGGACGAACACTGAAGCTTTCTTT. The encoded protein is CASSLDRTNTEAFF.